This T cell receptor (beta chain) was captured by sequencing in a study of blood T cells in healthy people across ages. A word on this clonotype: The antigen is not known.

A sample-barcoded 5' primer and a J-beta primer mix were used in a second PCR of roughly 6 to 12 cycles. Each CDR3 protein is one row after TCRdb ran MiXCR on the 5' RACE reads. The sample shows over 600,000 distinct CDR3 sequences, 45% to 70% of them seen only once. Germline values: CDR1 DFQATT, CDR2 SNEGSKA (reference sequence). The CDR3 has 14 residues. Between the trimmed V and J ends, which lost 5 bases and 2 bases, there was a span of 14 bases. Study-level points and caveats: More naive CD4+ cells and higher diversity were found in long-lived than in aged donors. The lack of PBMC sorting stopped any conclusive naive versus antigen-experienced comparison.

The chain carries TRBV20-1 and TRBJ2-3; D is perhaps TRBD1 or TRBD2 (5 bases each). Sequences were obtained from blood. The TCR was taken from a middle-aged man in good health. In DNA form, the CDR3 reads TGCAGTGCTGGAAGAATGGGGGTCACAGATACGCAGTATTTT. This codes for CSAGRMGVTDTQYF.